This is a list of T cell receptor beta chains from one sample in a study of OX40 agonist ivuxolimab in advanced cancers. TCRdb's table, derived via immunoSEQ multiplex PCR, lists solely in-frame clones and lacks some. The data show around 33,000 clones, 80% to 85% seen once. The source material was CD4+ or CD8+ T cells sorted from blood, sampled in a trial of the OX40 agonist ivuxolimab. All receptors derive from an adult with an advanced solid tumor such as melanoma, head and neck, liver or kidney cancer. Each CDR3 is given with its conserved first and last residue. The order of the fields is clone size, J gene, CDR3 length, D gene, V gene, CDR3 protein, CDR3 DNA. The D gene is left open where the match is weak. For some rows the clone size is stated as once, few or many, or as a class when expanded; others skip it.

size: -
J: TRBJ1-2
length: 13
D: -
V: TRBV6-4
CDR3: CASSPGFFYGYTF
DNA: TGTGCCAGCAGTCCAGGTTTTTTCTATGGCTACACCTTC

size: -
J: TRBJ2-1
length: 16
D: -
V: TRBV6-6
CDR3: CASSPQGRTSGGEQFF
DNA: TGTGCCAGCAGTCCCCAGGGGAGGACATCTGGGGGTGAGCAGTTCTTC

size: -
J: TRBJ1-5
length: 15
D: TRBD1
V: TRBV19
CDR3: CASSLARGLDQPQHF
DNA: TGTGCCAGTAGTTTGGCCAGGGGGTTAGATCAGCCCCAGCATTTT

size: medium-sized
J: TRBJ2-7
length: 16
D: TRBD1
V: TRBV11-2
CDR3: CASSWEPGQSSYEQYF
DNA: TGTGCCAGCAGCTGGGAACCGGGACAGAGCTCCTACGAGCAGTACTTC

size: few
J: TRBJ2-2
length: 17
D: TRBD2
V: TRBV4-2
CDR3: CASSQITSGDLTGELFF
DNA: TGTGCCAGCAGCCAAATCACTAGCGGGGACCTAACCGGGGAGCTGTTTTTT

size: -
J: TRBJ2-3
length: 16
D: TRBD1
V: TRBV5-1
CDR3: CASRQARQGLSDTQYF
DNA: TGCGCCAGCCGCCAAGCCAGACAGGGTCTCTCAGATACGCAGTATTTT

size: -
J: TRBJ2-1
length: 16
D: -
V: TRBV11-3
CDR3: CASSPGLSVGLNEQFF
DNA: TGTGCCAGCAGCCCGGGACTCTCAGTCGGGTTAAATGAGCAGTTCTTC

size: -
J: TRBJ2-7
length: 14
D: TRBD1
V: TRBV7-2
CDR3: CASSLDRGRREQYF
DNA: TGTGCCAGCAGCTTAGACAGGGGGCGTAGGGAGCAGTACTTC

size: -
J: TRBJ1-1
length: 15
D: TRBD1
V: TRBV18
CDR3: CASSPSGGLGTEAFF
DNA: TGTGCCAGCTCACCCTCAGGGGGCCTCGGCACTGAAGCTTTCTTT

size: -
J: TRBJ1-5
length: 15
D: -
V: TRBV6-1
CDR3: CASTANLYSNQPQHF
DNA: TGTGCCAGCACTGCAAATTTATATAGCAATCAGCCCCAGCATTTT

size: -
J: TRBJ2-7
length: 15
D: TRBD2
V: TRBV6-5
CDR3: CASSLSGAPPYEQYF
DNA: TGTGCCAGCAGCCTTAGCGGGGCCCCCCCCTACGAGCAGTACTTC

size: -
J: TRBJ1-2
length: 13
D: -
V: TRBV29-1
CDR3: CSVAFGPVNGYTF
DNA: TGCAGCGTTGCATTCGGCCCGGTAAACGGCTACACCTTC

size: -
J: TRBJ1-1
length: 13
D: -
V: TRBV6-4
CDR3: CASSREEHTEAFF
DNA: TGTGCCAGCAGCAGGGAGGAACACACTGAAGCTTTCTTT

size: -
J: TRBJ1-1
length: 13
D: -
V: TRBV19
CDR3: CASSIPWPPTAFF
DNA: TGTGCCAGTAGTATACCGTGGCCCCCGACGGCTTTCTTT

size: once
J: TRBJ1-6
length: 13
D: -
V: TRBV19
CDR3: CASSQSGNPPLHF
DNA: TGTGCCAGTAGCCAGTCGGGAAACCCACCCCTCCACTTT

size: -
J: TRBJ1-1
length: 14
D: -
V: TRBV5-1
CDR3: CASSTGGMNTEAFF
DNA: TGCGCCAGCAGCACGGGAGGCATGAACACTGAAGCTTTCTTT

size: -
J: TRBJ2-7
length: 18
D: -
V: TRBV7-9
CDR3: CASNFDLGYSQVSYEQYF
DNA: TGTGCCAGCAACTTCGATTTGGGTTACAGTCAGGTCTCCTACGAGCAGTACTTC

size: -
J: TRBJ1-2
length: 14
D: -
V: TRBV5-1
CDR3: CASSPTSSRYGYTF
DNA: TGCGCCAGCAGCCCGACCTCTAGCAGGTATGGCTACACCTTC

size: -
J: TRBJ2-5
length: 12
D: -
V: TRBV29-1
CDR3: CSVEAYQETQYF
DNA: TGCAGCGTTGAGGCTTATCAAGAGACCCAGTACTTC